These T cell receptor beta chains were read from a single sample in a study of T cells in Graves' hyperthyroidism and ophthalmopathy. In TCRdb, the multiplex PCR reads were re-called with MiXCR into one record per CDR3 protein. The sample has about 580,000 distinct CDR3 sequences; around 45% are singletons. The sequenced material came from peripheral blood or thyroid tissue (not recorded which). The receptor set was obtained from a woman under 30 with Graves' hyperthyroidism. CDR3s include the opening cysteine and the closing phenylalanine or tryptophan. D genes are given only for firm matches. Not every row has a clone size; where given, it reads once, few, many or a size class.

d_gene | j_gene | v_gene | abundance | CDR3nt | CDR3aa
- | TRBJ1-2 | TRBV6-5 | many | TGTGCCAGCAGGACAGACAGCCACCCTATCGAGTATGGCTACACCTTC | CASRTDSHPIEYGYTF
- | TRBJ2-5 | TRBV7-2 | - | TGTGCCAGCAGACCTACCGGGGAGACCCAGTACTTC | CASRPTGETQYF
- | TRBJ1-5 | TRBV29-1 | - | TGCAGGGCTGATAGCAATCAGCCCCAGCATTTT | CRADSNQPQHF
- | TRBJ2-5 | TRBV7-2 | - | TGTGCCAGCAGCTTAGCGGGGGGACTGACCGTCATAGAAGAGACCCAGTACTTC | CASSLAGGLTVIEETQYF
- | TRBJ2-1 | TRBV7-2 | - | TGTGCCAGCAGCTTACCGGGAACCTACAATGAGCAGTTCTTC | CASSLPGTYNEQFF
- | TRBJ1-2 | TRBV10-3 | many | TGTGCCATCAGCTGGGACTCTAACTATGGCTACACCTTC | CAISWDSNYGYTF
- | TRBJ1-5 | TRBV2 | many | TGTGCCAGCAGTGATGAGTGGGGAGGCAATCAGCCCCAGCATTTT | CASSDEWGGNQPQHF
- | TRBJ1-6 | TRBV27 | many | TGTGCCAGCAGTTTAGGACAGATAGCAACACCCCTCCACTTT | CASSLGQIATPLHF
- | TRBJ2-7 | TRBV2 | - | TGTGCCAGCGGAGGAACTCGGGAACCCTCCTACGAGCAGTACTTC | CASGGTREPSYEQYF
- | TRBJ1-5 | TRBV29-1 | - | TGCAGCGTTGAAGGGGAGGATGAGCAGCATTTT | CSVEGEDEQHF
- | TRBJ2-2 | TRBV20-1 | - | TGCAGTGCTAGGACTGAGCCGAACACCGGGGAGCTGTTTTTT | CSARTEPNTGELFF
- | TRBJ2-7 | TRBV5-5 | many | TGTGCCAGCAGCTTGGACTCCGACTACGAGCAGTACTTC | CASSLDSDYEQYF
- | TRBJ2-7 | TRBV3-1 | few | TGTGCCAGCAGCCAAGAGAAGGAGCAGTACTTC | CASSQEKEQYF
- | TRBJ1-5 | TRBV7-2 | - | TGTGCCAGCAGCTTAGCACTACTCCAAGAGACCCAGCATTTT | CASSLALLQETQHF
- | TRBJ1-2 | TRBV29-1 | - | TGCAGCGTTGATGGGTTGGGGGAATATGGCTACACCTTC | CSVDGLGEYGYTF
TRBD1 | TRBJ1-2 | TRBV7-9 | few | TGTGCCACTTCCCTGGACAGGGTCTATGGCTACACCTTC | CATSLDRVYGYTF
- | TRBJ1-5 | TRBV7-2 | many | TGTGCCAGCAGCTTAGGCCTTAGTAGCAATCAGCCCCAGCATTTT | CASSLGLSSNQPQHF
- | TRBJ2-2 | TRBV12-3/TRBV12-4 | once | TGTGCCAGCAGTTTAATAAGGGACACCGGGGAGCTGTTTTTT | CASSLIRDTGELFF
TRBD2 | TRBJ2-5 | TRBV7-2 | many | TGTGCCAGCAGCTTAGGTCCCCTAGCGGGAGGGAGGGGTAGGAAATTGGAGACCCAGTACTTC | CASSLGPLAGGRGRKLETQYF
- | TRBJ1-5 | TRBV19 | many | TGTGCCAGTAGTTTTCAAGGCGGTCAGCCCCAGCATTTT | CASSFQGGQPQHF
TRBD2 | TRBJ2-7 | TRBV20-1 | many | TGCAGTGCTACAGGACTAGCGAAGGGCCTGGAGCAGTACTTC | CSATGLAKGLEQYF
TRBD2 | TRBJ2-7 | TRBV6-2/TRBV6-3 | many | TGTGCCAGCGAGGTAGCGGGACCACCCTACGAGCAGTACTTC | CASEVAGPPYEQYF
- | TRBJ1-3 | TRBV7-3 | - | TGTGCCAGCAGCCCTGACACCGGGGACGGAAACACCATATATTTT | CASSPDTGDGNTIYF
- | TRBJ1-5 | TRBV2 | many | TGTGCCAGCAGTGAAAACACTTATCAGCCCCAGCATTTT | CASSENTYQPQHF
- | TRBJ1-1 | TRBV29-1 | - | TGCAGCGTCCCCCGGGGGGGAGTCACTGAAGCTTTCTTT | CSVPRGGVTEAFF
- | TRBJ2-2 | TRBV24-1 | - | TGTGCCACCAGTGATACCGGACTACCCAACACCGGGGAGCTGTTTTTT | CATSDTGLPNTGELFF
- | TRBJ1-2 | TRBV14 | many | TGTGCCAGCAGCCAGGCTAACTATGGCTACACCTTC | CASSQANYGYTF
- | TRBJ1-3 | TRBV28 | - | TGTGCCAGCAGCCCCCCCCGTAAACGGAGACTCTCTGGAAACACCATATATTTT | CASSPPRKRRLSGNTIYF
TRBD1 | TRBJ1-5 | TRBV12-3/TRBV12-4 | many | TGTGCCAGCACAGAGGGACAGGGAAGCAATCAGCCCCAGCATTTT | CASTEGQGSNQPQHF
TRBD2 | TRBJ2-7 | TRBV20-1 | - | TGCAGTGCTAGAGATACTAGCGGGAGGGATGAGCAGTACTTC | CSARDTSGRDEQYF
TRBD2 | TRBJ2-1 | TRBV7-9 | many | TGTGCCAGCAGCCTAGCGGGGATGAACAATGAGCAGTTCTTC | CASSLAGMNNEQFF
- | TRBJ1-2 | TRBV20-1 | - | TGCAGTGCCGGGACGGAGGCTTACACCTTC | CSAGTEAYTF
- | TRBJ2-2 | TRBV10-3 | - | TGTGCCATCAGAGACAGCTACACCGGGGAGCTGTTTTTT | CAIRDSYTGELFF
- | TRBJ2-7 | TRBV27 | - | TGTGCCAGCATTGGACGGACGGAGTACGAGCAGTACTTC | CASIGRTEYEQYF
TRBD1 | TRBJ1-1 | TRBV29-1 | once | TGCAGCCCCCTGGGACAGGGAGACACTGAAGCTTTCTTT | CSPLGQGDTEAFF
TRBD2 | TRBJ2-3 | TRBV24-1 | - | TGTGCCACCAGTGATCCCCTGGGACTAGCGGGAGGGGGAGATACGCAGTATTTT | CATSDPLGLAGGGDTQYF
- | TRBJ2-2 | TRBV15 | - | TGTGCCACCAGCAGGCCCACTGGGGAGCTGTTTTTT | CATSRPTGELFF
- | TRBJ2-7 | TRBV6-5 | few | TGTGCCAGCAGTATTACCGGGAAACAATACGAGCAGTACTTC | CASSITGKQYEQYF
TRBD2 | TRBJ2-7 | TRBV4-2 | - | TGTGCCAGCAGCCGCCCCGGGGCGGGAGCGCCCTACGAGCAGTACTTC | CASSRPGAGAPYEQYF
TRBD2 | TRBJ2-5 | TRBV24-1 | - | TGTGCCACCAGTGACACCCCGTATCTAGCGGGAGGGGTCCAAGAGACCCAGTACTTC | CATSDTPYLAGGVQETQYF
TRBD2 | TRBJ2-7 | TRBV10-3 | - | TGTGCCATCAGTGAGCCCGGGACTAGCGGGAGGGTCTACGAGCAGTACTTC | CAISEPGTSGRVYEQYF
- | TRBJ1-1 | TRBV29-1 | - | TGCAGCGTCGATAGGGCGGGAGTCTACAATGAAGCTTTCTTT | CSVDRAGVYNEAFF
- | TRBJ2-2 | TRBV2 | many | TGTGCCAGCAGTCTCCGAGGGGTGAACACCGGGGAGCTGTTTTTT | CASSLRGVNTGELFF
- | TRBJ1-4 | TRBV29-1 | many | TGCAGCGTTACCCTTGGCCCCGGTAGGGAAAAACTGTTTTTT | CSVTLGPGREKLFF
TRBD1 | TRBJ1-1 | TRBV20-1 | - | TGCAGTCTCCGGGACAGGGTCACTGAAGCTTTCTTT | CSLRDRVTEAFF
TRBD1 | TRBJ2-7 | TRBV5-8 | many | TGTGCCAGCAGCACGAGACAGGGAACTTCCTACGAGCAGTACTTC | CASSTRQGTSYEQYF
- | TRBJ2-7 | TRBV10-3 | - | TGTGCCATCGGTGAGTCGTCAGGGACCAACGAGCTGTACTTC | CAIGESSGTNELYF
- | TRBJ1-5 | TRBV15 | - | TGTGCCACCAGCAGAGTGTGGGGGGGCATCATGACCCAGCATTTT | CATSRVWGGIMTQHF
- | TRBJ1-2 | TRBV29-1 | - | TGCAGCTTGAATATGGGGTTCTATGGCTACACCTTC | CSLNMGFYGYTF
- | TRBJ1-5 | TRBV20-1 | - | TGCAGTGCTCCGACAGGTCGGGAGCAGCCCCAGCATTTT | CSAPTGREQPQHF
- | TRBJ2-3 | TRBV11-3 | - | TGTGCCAGCAGCTTCTTACCCGCAACGGCAGATACGCAGTATTTT | CASSFLPATADTQYF
- | TRBJ1-1 | TRBV12-3/TRBV12-4 | many | TGTGCCAGCACCTCACCTCGCCAAGGCGGGACTGAAGCTTTCTTT | CASTSPRQGGTEAFF
- | TRBJ1-2 | TRBV4-3 | once | TGCGCCAGCAGCCAGGGGACTAGCGAAAACTATGGCTACACCTTC | CASSQGTSENYGYTF
- | TRBJ2-5 | TRBV19 | many | TGTGCCAGTAGTCGGGTCCGCGGGGGACAGTCCGAGACCCAGTACTTC | CASSRVRGGQSETQYF
TRBD1 | TRBJ1-1 | TRBV2 | - | TGTGCCAGCATACTCCGGGACAGGGTCCTCTCTGGGGCCAACGTCCTGACTTTCTTT | CASILRDRVLSGANVLTFF